The sequence of this TCR beta chain was determined in a study of spatial heterogeneity in lung cancer. About the study: Fewer alpha-chain than beta-chain sequences were consistently detected. Unique TCR and UMI combinations averaged more than ten appearances each in raw reads.

Every TCR cDNA molecule carried a tag that served as a unique molecular identifier. TCRdb recomputed calls from the 5' RACE reads with MiXCR, one row per CDR3 protein. The data show 65,000 to 85,000 distinct CDR3 sequences, approximately 20% seen once. Time point noted: sample taken at primary tumor resection. Material for sequencing was whole RNA from tumor, nontumor lung or frozen PBMC, left unsorted. The donors were about 72 patients with non-small cell lung cancer that was early-stage and untreated. Germline V gives CDR1 SGHNT, CDR2 YYREEE (reference sequence). Trimming cost V 1 base and J 7 bases, with 7 bases left between them. This CDR3 region has 12 residues. This clonotype was observed many times.

This TCR was recovered from a male donor with early-stage non-small cell lung cancer. The sample here was PBMCs, taken at surgery. The chain has TRBV5-4 and TRBJ2-3, with D uncertain. The CDR3 sequence is CASSLPPNTQYF. The DNA of the CDR3 is TGTGCCAGCAGCTTGCCCCCAAATACGCAGTATTTT.